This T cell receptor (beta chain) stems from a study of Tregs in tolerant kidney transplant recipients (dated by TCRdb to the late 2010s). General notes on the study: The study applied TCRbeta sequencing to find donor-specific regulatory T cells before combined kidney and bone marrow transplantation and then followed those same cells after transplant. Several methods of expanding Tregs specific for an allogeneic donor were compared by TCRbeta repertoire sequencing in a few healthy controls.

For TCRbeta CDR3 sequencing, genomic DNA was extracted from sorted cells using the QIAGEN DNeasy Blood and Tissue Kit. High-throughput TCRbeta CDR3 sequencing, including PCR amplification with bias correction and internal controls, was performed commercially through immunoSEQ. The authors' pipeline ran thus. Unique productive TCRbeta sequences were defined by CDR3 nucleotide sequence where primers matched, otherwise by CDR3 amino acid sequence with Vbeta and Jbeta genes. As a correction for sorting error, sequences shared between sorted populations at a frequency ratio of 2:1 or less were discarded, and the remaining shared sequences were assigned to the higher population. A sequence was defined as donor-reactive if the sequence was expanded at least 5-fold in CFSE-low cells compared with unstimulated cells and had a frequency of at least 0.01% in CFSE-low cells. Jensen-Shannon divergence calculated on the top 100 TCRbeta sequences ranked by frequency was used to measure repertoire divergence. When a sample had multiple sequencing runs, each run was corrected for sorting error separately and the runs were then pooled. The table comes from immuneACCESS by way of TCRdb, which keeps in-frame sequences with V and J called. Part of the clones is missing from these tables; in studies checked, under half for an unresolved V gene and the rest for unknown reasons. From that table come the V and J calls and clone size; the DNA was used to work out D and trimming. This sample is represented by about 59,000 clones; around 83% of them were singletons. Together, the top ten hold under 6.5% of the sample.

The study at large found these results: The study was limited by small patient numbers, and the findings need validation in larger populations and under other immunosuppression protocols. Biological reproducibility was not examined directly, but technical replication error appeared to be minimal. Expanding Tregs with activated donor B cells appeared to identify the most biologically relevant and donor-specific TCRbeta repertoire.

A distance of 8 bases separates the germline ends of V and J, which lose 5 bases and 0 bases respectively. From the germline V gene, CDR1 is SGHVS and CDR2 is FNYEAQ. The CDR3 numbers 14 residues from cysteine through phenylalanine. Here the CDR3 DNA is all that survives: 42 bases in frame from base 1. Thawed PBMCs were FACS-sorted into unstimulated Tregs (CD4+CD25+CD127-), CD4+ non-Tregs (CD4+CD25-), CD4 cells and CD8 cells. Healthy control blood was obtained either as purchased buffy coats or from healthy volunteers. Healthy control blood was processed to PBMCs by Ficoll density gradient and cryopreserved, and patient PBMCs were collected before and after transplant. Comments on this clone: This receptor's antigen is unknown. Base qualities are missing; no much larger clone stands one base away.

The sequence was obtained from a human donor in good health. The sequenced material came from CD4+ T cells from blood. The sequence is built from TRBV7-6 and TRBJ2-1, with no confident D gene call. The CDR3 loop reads CASSHGASYNEQFF. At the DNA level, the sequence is TGTGCCAGCAGCCATGGAGCCTCCTACAATGAGCAGTTCTTC.